This is a list of T cell receptor beta chains from one sample in a study of T cell repertoires in cytomegalovirus infection. TCRdb passed the reads through MiXCR, listing each CDR3 protein once. Among approximately 180,000 distinct CDR3 sequences, about 17% were seen once, and the ten largest hold 25%. Source material: CD8+ T cells from PBMCs. These receptors were taken from a human donor in good health (CMV status not recorded). Some clones in this sample may be carry-over from other donors' samples. Each CDR3 is given with its conserved first and last residue. Each record gives: J gene, V gene, D gene, clone size, CDR3 protein, CDR3 DNA. D genes are given only for firm matches. The size of a clone is reported for some rows only, either as once, few or many, or as a class for expanded clones.

TRBJ2-7	TRBV4-3	-	-	CASSQVWADYEQYF	TGCGCCAGCAGCCAAGTTTGGGCAGACTACGAGCAGTACTTC
TRBJ2-7	TRBV12-3/TRBV12-4	TRBD2	-	CASSLYSGGFYEQYF	TGTGCCAGCAGTTTGTACAGCGGGGGGTTCTACGAGCAGTACTTC
TRBJ1-1	TRBV7-2	-	-	CASSFTLSREAFF	TGTGCCAGCAGCTTCACACTATCACGTGAAGCTTTCTTT
TRBJ2-7	TRBV5-5	-	-	CASSFSTGAYEQYF	TGTGCCAGCAGCTTTTCAACGGGAGCCTACGAGCAGTACTTC
TRBJ2-5	TRBV7-9	-	few	CASRSGPQETQYF	TGTGCCAGCAGATCAGGACCCCAAGAGACCCAGTACTTC
TRBJ1-1	TRBV4-1	TRBD1	few	CASSLSSNRGNTEAFF	TGCGCCAGCAGCCTATCTTCCAACAGGGGGAACACTGAAGCTTTCTTT
TRBJ2-7	TRBV7-2	-	few	CASSRPAGTYEQYF	TGTGCCAGCAGCCGCCCAGCAGGTACCTACGAGCAGTACTTC
TRBJ2-1	TRBV4-1	TRBD1	few	CASSQDEGAGGEQFF	TGCGCCAGCAGCCAAGATGAGGGGGCAGGCGGCGAGCAGTTCTTC
TRBJ2-7	TRBV28	TRBD1	few	CASSGVDRDFSYEQYF	TGTGCCAGCAGTGGGGTAGACAGGGATTTCTCCTACGAGCAGTACTTC
TRBJ2-7	TRBV29-1	TRBD1	-	CSVDGTGGSYEQYF	TGCAGCGTTGACGGGACAGGGGGGTCCTACGAGCAGTACTTC
TRBJ1-6	TRBV28	-	few	CASSFHPPGDYNSPLHF	TGTGCCAGCAGTTTCCACCCCCCGGGGGACTATAATTCACCCCTCCACTTT
TRBJ2-7	TRBV4-3	-	-	CASSQGQGYYEQYF	TGCGCCAGCAGCCAGGGTCAGGGGTACTACGAGCAGTACTTC
TRBJ2-1	TRBV24-1	-	-	CATEYGYNEQFF	TGTGCCACCGAATATGGCTACAATGAGCAGTTCTTC
TRBJ2-1	TRBV28	TRBD2	many	CASSLLAGGRDNEQFF	TGTGCCAGCAGTTTGCTAGCGGGGGGGCGAGACAATGAGCAGTTCTTC
TRBJ1-5	TRBV7-8	-	medium-sized	CASSGTDQPQHF	TGTGCCAGCAGCGGCACAGATCAGCCCCAGCATTTT
TRBJ2-3	TRBV11-2	-	few	CASRLHKSTDTQYF	TGTGCCAGCAGGCTCCATAAGAGCACAGATACGCAGTATTTT
TRBJ2-2	TRBV2	TRBD1	few	CASRGTVTGELFF	TGTGCCAGCAGAGGGACAGTAACCGGGGAGCTGTTTTTT
TRBJ2-3	TRBV5-1	TRBD1	many	CASSLAQGGADTQYF	TGCGCCAGCAGCTTAGCACAGGGGGGCGCAGATACGCAGTATTTT
TRBJ2-1	TRBV7-9	TRBD2	-	CASSRLLAGLTNEQFF	TGTGCCAGCAGCCGCCTGCTAGCGGGGCTGACCAATGAGCAGTTCTTC
TRBJ2-1	TRBV12-3/TRBV12-4	TRBD2	-	CASSSGVLNEQFF	TGTGCCTCATCTAGCGGGGTTCTCAATGAGCAGTTCTTC
TRBJ2-2	TRBV13	-	-	CASSFRNTGELFF	TGTGCCAGCAGCTTTCGGAACACCGGGGAGCTGTTTTTT
TRBJ1-2	TRBV28	TRBD1	-	CASIYRGQDYGYTF	TGTGCCAGCATCTACAGGGGGCAGGACTATGGCTACACCTTC
TRBJ2-7	TRBV12-3/TRBV12-4	-	-	CASSLKGRTYEQYF	TGTGCCAGCAGTTTAAAGGGCCGTACCTACGAGCAGTACTTC
TRBJ2-3	TRBV7-2	-	few	CASSSWTTDTQYF	TGTGCCAGCAGCTCCTGGACTACAGATACGCAGTATTTT
TRBJ2-3	TRBV7-2	-	many	CASSLWTDTQYF	TGTGCCAGCAGCTTATGGACAGATACGCAGTATTTT
TRBJ1-5	TRBV28	-	-	CASSLLTTQPQHF	TGTGCCAGCAGTTTATTGACCACTCAGCCCCAGCATTTT
TRBJ1-2	TRBV20-1	-	-	CSATQVNGYTF	TGCAGTGCTACACAGGTGAATGGCTACACCTTC
TRBJ2-5	TRBV4-3	TRBD2	few	CASSQGKLAGGPFCF	TGCGCCAGCAGCCAAGGGAAACTAGCGGGGGGGCCCTTTTGCTTC
TRBJ2-1	TRBV7-9	-	-	CASSISRNEQFF	TGTGCCAGCAGCATATCTAGAAATGAGCAGTTCTTC
TRBJ2-5	TRBV7-2	-	few	CASSSPVIYQETQYF	TGTGCCAGCAGCTCTCCAGTGATCTACCAAGAGACCCAGTACTTC
TRBJ1-1	TRBV28	-	few	CASSLLRQNTEAFF	TGTGCCAGCAGTTTACTACGGCAGAACACTGAAGCTTTCTTT
TRBJ1-1	TRBV12-3/TRBV12-4	-	few	CASSLWAEAFF	TGTGCCAGCAGTTTGTGGGCTGAAGCTTTCTTT
TRBJ2-5	TRBV11-2	TRBD2	few	CASSLLGGSKRRSQYF	TGTGCCAGCAGCTTGTTAGGCGGGAGTAAGAGAAGGTCCCAGTACTTC
TRBJ1-6	TRBV14	-	few	CASSQDSYNSPLHF	TGTGCCAGCAGCCAAGACAGCTATAATTCACCCCTCCACTTT
TRBJ2-7	TRBV28	-	few	CATRGRGFHEQYF	TGTGCCACCAGGGGCAGGGGTTTTCACGAGCAGTACTTC
TRBJ2-5	TRBV7-9	-	-	CASSHPGETQYF	TGTGCCAGCAGCCACCCTGGGGAGACCCAGTACTTC
TRBJ2-3	TRBV28	-	-	CASSRSIRRNPIYPHTDTQYF	TGTGCCAGCAGTCGCTCAATTCGCAGGAACCCAATATACCCACACACAGATACGCAGTATTTT
TRBJ2-3	TRBV27	TRBD2	few	CASLAGGTDTQYF	TGTGCCAGCCTAGCGGGGGGCACAGATACGCAGTATTTT
TRBJ2-2	TRBV7-6	-	-	CASSLLVERPERAGELFF	TGTGCCAGCAGCTTATTGGTTGAGCGACCGGAGCGGGCAGGGGAGCTGTTTTTT
TRBJ1-2	TRBV6-5	-	few	CASSYRGTNYGYTF	TGTGCCAGCAGTTATAGGGGGACTAACTATGGCTACACCTTC
TRBJ2-7	TRBV14	-	-	CASSQDFGGDYEQYF	TGTGCCAGCAGCCAAGATTTTGGGGGAGACTACGAGCAGTACTTC
TRBJ1-2	TRBV4-3	TRBD1	-	CASSQDPGQGNSNYGYTF	TGCGCCAGCAGCCAAGATCCGGGACAGGGGAATTCTAACTATGGCTACACCTTC
TRBJ1-1	TRBV7-9	-	few	CASSSAGSMNTEAFF	TGTGCCAGCAGCTCGGCAGGGTCAATGAACACTGAAGCTTTCTTT
TRBJ2-7	TRBV28	TRBD1	-	CASGRDRVIYEQYF	TGTGCCAGTGGTAGGGACAGGGTAATCTACGAGCAGTACTTC
TRBJ2-3	TRBV19	-	few	CASSIGGVSDTQYF	TGTGCCAGTAGTATAGGCGGAGTTTCAGATACGCAGTATTTT
TRBJ2-7	TRBV7-6	-	-	CASSQEMGLVSYEQYF	TGTGCCAGCAGCCAAGAGATGGGGCTGGTCTCCTACGAGCAGTACTTC
TRBJ1-4	TRBV20-1	TRBD1	-	CSARELPTRGLWEKLFF	TGCAGTGCTAGAGAACTCCCGACCAGGGGGCTTTGGGAAAAACTGTTTTTT
TRBJ2-5	TRBV28	TRBD1	few	CASSLYRGAQETQYF	TGTGCCAGCAGTTTATACAGGGGGGCTCAAGAGACCCAGTACTTC
TRBJ2-7	TRBV6-2/TRBV6-3	TRBD1	-	CASSRGQGYEQYF	TGTGCCAGCAGCCGCGGACAGGGCTACGAGCAGTACTTC
TRBJ1-1	TRBV7-2	TRBD1	-	CASSVNRGRNTEAFF	TGTGCCAGCAGCGTCAACAGGGGGCGGAACACTGAAGCTTTCTTT
TRBJ1-6	TRBV10-3	TRBD1	-	CAISESTGGSPLHF	TGTGCCATCAGTGAGTCTACAGGGGGATCACCCCTCCACTTT
TRBJ2-3	TRBV6-5	TRBD1	medium-sized	CASEDRGADTQYF	TGTGCCAGCGAGGACAGGGGGGCAGATACGCAGTATTTT
TRBJ2-5	TRBV28	TRBD1	-	CAGKDRGVQETQYF	TGTGCCGGGAAAGACAGGGGAGTCCAAGAGACCCAGTACTTC
TRBJ2-3	TRBV20-1	TRBD2	few	CSAVAGGTDTQYF	TGCAGTGCCGTAGCGGGGGGCACAGATACGCAGTATTTT